Listed below are T cell receptor beta chains from one sample, sequenced in a study of T-cell memory formation after mild COVID-19. TCRdb fed the 5' RACE reads into MiXCR, producing one record per CDR3 protein. The table includes 470,000 or so distinct CDR3 sequences, 15% to 20% detected once. Sample: PBMCs or a T cell subset sorted from them (not recorded which). The receptor source for this set is a man between 18 and 35 years old who had mild COVID-19 (a few samples of this study predate the infection). Cell type and time point are not known. Each CDR3 is given without its conserved first and last residue. The order of the fields is V gene, J gene, CDR3 protein.

V: TRBV3-1
J: TRBJ2-7
CDR3: ASSHLDRVGYEQY

V: TRBV9
J: TRBJ1-2
CDR3: ASSAGGPTSYGYT

V: TRBV12-3/TRBV12-4
J: TRBJ1-4
CDR3: ASSLPHISEKLF

V: TRBV2
J: TRBJ1-6
CDR3: ASTAENNSPLH

V: TRBV5-5
J: TRBJ2-2
CDR3: ASSLGDSLTGELF

V: TRBV10-3
J: TRBJ2-7
CDR3: AISGPGLAGGYEQY

V: TRBV20-1
J: TRBJ2-2
CDR3: SALTNTGELF

V: TRBV4-1
J: TRBJ2-3
CDR3: ASSQLAGLDTQY

V: TRBV5-6
J: TRBJ1-6
CDR3: ASSLVGEGNSPLH

V: TRBV19
J: TRBJ1-1
CDR3: ASSIDGRPTSTEAF

V: TRBV13
J: TRBJ2-7
CDR3: ASSSEDRGYEQY

V: TRBV4-1
J: TRBJ1-1
CDR3: ASSPNRGRLNTEAF

V: TRBV28
J: TRBJ1-5
CDR3: ASRPFEKQPQH

V: TRBV7-9
J: TRBJ2-2
CDR3: ASSLPKRGYNTGELF

V: TRBV7-6
J: TRBJ2-5
CDR3: ASSSGTHQTQY

V: TRBV20-1
J: TRBJ2-3
CDR3: SARETGGAGDTQY

V: TRBV7-3
J: TRBJ2-1
CDR3: ASSRQGLNEQF

V: TRBV5-4
J: TRBJ1-6
CDR3: ASSSTGDGSPLH

V: TRBV29-1
J: TRBJ2-7
CDR3: SVGLGYEQY

V: TRBV4-1
J: TRBJ1-3
CDR3: ASSQFYGNTIY

V: TRBV28
J: TRBJ2-1
CDR3: ASRMGRGYNEQF

V: TRBV6-2/TRBV6-3
J: TRBJ1-1
CDR3: ASNPPEGMNTEAF

V: TRBV5-1
J: TRBJ1-2
CDR3: ASSFGQGYGYT

V: TRBV7-2
J: TRBJ2-5
CDR3: ASSAQGIQETQY

V: TRBV6-5
J: TRBJ2-7
CDR3: ASSRSSGRILSYEQY

V: TRBV6-6
J: TRBJ2-5
CDR3: ASTQTSAETQY

V: TRBV12-5
J: TRBJ2-5
CDR3: ASGLRTVETQY

V: TRBV5-4
J: TRBJ2-5
CDR3: ASSRQGSVETQY

V: TRBV24-1
J: TRBJ1-3
CDR3: ATRGDRGTIY

V: TRBV5-1
J: TRBJ1-1
CDR3: ASSRTLNTEAF

V: TRBV13
J: TRBJ2-7
CDR3: ASTLGVERSSGEQY

V: TRBV4-3
J: TRBJ2-2
CDR3: ASSHDSDPMITGELF

V: TRBV7-9
J: TRBJ2-1
CDR3: ASSPARSGRSEQF

V: TRBV3-1
J: TRBJ2-7
CDR3: ASSHESRQQY

V: TRBV6-1
J: TRBJ1-1
CDR3: ASYRGTMNTEAF

V: TRBV7-2
J: TRBJ2-2
CDR3: ASSLGDRTPTGELF

V: TRBV3-1
J: TRBJ2-7
CDR3: ASSRRQGPPYEQY

V: TRBV12-3/TRBV12-4
J: TRBJ1-2
CDR3: ASRQGDGYT